Listed here are 17 T cell receptor beta chains from one sample, sequenced in a study of blood T cell repertoires in COVID-19. Only in-frame clones appear in the TCRdb table, and some are missing; sequencing was by immunoSEQ multiplex PCR. There are about 160,000 clones in the sample; approximately 87% occur only once, and 6% to 7% lies in the top ten. The sequencing sample was made of peripheral blood. These receptors were obtained from a man aged 80 or over with acute or convalescent COVID-19.

The chain employs TRBV25-1 and TRBJ2-1; D not resolved. The CDR3 runs to 11 residues. Germline V CDR1 and CDR2: MGHDK, SYGVNS. The V end was cut by 3 bases, the J end by 7 bases, with 4 bases between. The CDR3 nucleotides are TGTGCCAGCAGTGAGAGTAATGAGCAGTTCTTC. Residues: CASSESNEQFF. Full variable domain (missing parts from reference TRBV25-1 and TRBJ2-1): EADIYQTPRYLVIGTGKKITLECSQTMGHDKMYWYQQDPGMELHLIHYSYGVNSTEKGDLSSESTVSRIRTEHFPLTLESARPSHTSQYLCASSESNEQFFGPGTRLTVL.

The rearrangement uses TRBV5-1 and TRBJ2-5, with 7 bases fitting TRBD1. V dropped 6 bases and J dropped 10; count of bases not matched to a gene: 15. CDR1 is SGHRS and CDR2 is YFSETQ in the germline V gene. The CDR3 is 14 residues long. Written as DNA, the CDR3 is TGCGCCAGCAAGAGGGACAGAACCCTTGGTAGCCAGTACTTC. The encoded protein is CASKRDRTLGSQYF.

V usage is TRBV27 and J usage is TRBJ2-1; TRBD1 matches at 8 bases. Trimming removed 3 bases from V and 12 bases from J; junction bases left unmatched: 7. The CDR3 runs 13 residues. The germline CDR1 and CDR2 sequences are MNHEY and SMNVEV (reference sequence). The CDR3 sequence: CASSLQGAPWQFF. CDR3 in DNA: TGTGCCAGCAGTTTGCAGGGGGCCCCATGGCAGTTCTTC.

This sequence joins TRBV6-5 and TRBJ2-3; D is perhaps TRBD1 (7 bases). CDR1 MNHEY and CDR2 SVGAGI come from the germline V gene. CDR3 length equals 12 residues. V lost 8 bases and J 8 bases, leaving 14 bases between the germline ends. The CDR3 nucleotides are TGTGCCAGCGGGAACAGGGGAGGTACGCAGTATTTT. Its protein product is CASGNRGGTQYF.

This clone was detected only once. The chain recombines TRBV2 with TRBJ1-6; D gene unclear. CDR1 SNHLY and CDR2 FYNNEI come from the germline V gene. This CDR3 contains 15 residues. V lost 5 bases and J 5 bases, leaving 13 bases between the germline ends. In DNA form, the CDR3 reads TGTGCCAGCAGTATAAACATGGTGCATAATTCACCCCTCCACTTT. Amino acid sequence: CASSINMVHNSPLHF.

This chain joins TRBV24-1 and TRBJ2-2, with TRBD2 identical over 8 bases. Per germline, CDR1 KGHDR and CDR2 SFDVKD. Trimming at V came to 0 bases and at J to 2 bases, leaving 4 bases not matched to a gene. The CDR3 totals 17 residues. CDR3 DNA sequence: TGTGCCACCAGTGATTTGATTACTAGCGGAAACACCGGGGAGCTGTTTTTT. Translation: CATSDLITSGNTGELFF.

The J gene is TRBJ2-5, the V gene TRBV28; 12 positions agree with TRBD2. With V trimmed by 7 bases and J by 5 bases, 8 bases remained unmatched. The CDR3 is 15 residues long. Germline-derived CDR1 and CDR2 are MDHEN and SYDVKM. For the CDR3, the DNA is TGTGCCAGCACCTCACTAGCGGGAGGCGGGGAGACCCAGTACTTC. Translation: CASTSLAGGGETQYF. Variable domain in full (rest from reference TRBV28 and TRBJ2-5): DVKVTQSSRYLVKRTGEKVFLECVQDMDHENMFWYRQDPGLGLRLIYFSYDVKMKEKGDIPEGYSVSREKKERFSLILESASTNQTSMYLCASTSLAGGGETQYFGPGTRLLVL.

The chain employs TRBV9 and TRBJ2-2, with a tentative D call TRBD2 (5 bases). Germline CDR1 and CDR2: SGDLS and YYNGEE. This CDR3 region has 13 residues. The V end lost 6 bases, the J end lost 4 bases, and 10 bases lay between the germline ends. The CDR3 loop reads CASTPSSTGELFF. CDR3 DNA: TGTGCCAGCACTCCTAGCAGCACCGGGGAGCTGTTTTTT.

The rearrangement links TRBV2 to TRBJ2-1, with TRBD1 matching over 9 bases. With 3 bases clipped from V and 7 bases from J, the junction kept 1 base outside the gene matches. The CDR3 extends over 13 amino acids. Per the germline V gene, CDR1 is SNHLY and CDR2 is FYNNEI. The CDR3 DNA reads as TGTGCCAGCAGTGAGGGACAGGGAAATGAGCAGTTCTTC. Translation gives CASSEGQGNEQFF.

CDR3 in DNA: TGTGCCAGCTCACCGGGGACAGCTGGTTATGGCTACACCTTC. This encodes CASSPGTAGYGYTF. This chain uses TRBV18 with TRBJ1-2; TRBD1 agrees at 7 bases. The length of the CDR3 is 14 residues. J gave up 5 bases and V 3 bases, and 6 bases lay outside the gene matches. CDR1 and CDR2 (germline): KGHSH, LQKENI.

The chain has TRBV19 and TRBJ1-1; D is ambiguous. CDR1 is LNHDA and CDR2 is SQIVND in the germline V gene (reference sequence). V lost 5 bases to trimming and J lost 0 bases, with 7 bases between them. The CDR3 contains 13 residues. CDR3: CASSEVMNTEAFF. The CDR3, as DNA: TGTGCCAGTAGTGAGGTTATGAACACTGAAGCTTTCTTT.

This chain joins TRBV19 and TRBJ1-5; D gene ambiguous. With 0 bases removed from V and 6 bases from J, the gap between germline ends came to 9 bases. From germline, CDR1 is LNHDA and CDR2 SQIVND (reference sequence). The CDR3 runs to 14 residues. In nucleotides, the CDR3 is TGTGCCAGTAGTATAGATCAGATAGCTCAGCCCCAGCATTTT. Translation: CASSIDQIAQPQHF.

The chain couples TRBV19 to TRBJ2-7; 8 nucleotides align to TRBD2. This CDR3 is built from 14 residues. The germline gives CDR1 LNHDA, CDR2 SQIVND (reference sequence). Trimming cost V 6 bases and J 6 bases; bases outside gene matches: 10. CDR3 nucleotide sequence: TGTGCCAGTAGACCAGGGACTAGTTTGGCCGAGCAGTACTTC. Translating it yields CASRPGTSLAEQYF.

This clone was detected only once. The rearrangement uses TRBV9 and TRBJ1-3, with TRBD1 identical over 8 bases. CDR3 length equals 14 residues. Trimming cost V 3 bases and J 4 bases; bases outside gene matches: 3. Germline V CDR1 and CDR2: SGDLS, YYNGEE. CDR3: CASSGRGPGNTIYF. The DNA of the CDR3 is TGTGCCAGCAGCGGCAGGGGGCCAGGAAACACCATATATTTT.

J is TRBJ1-2 and V is TRBV5-1; D possibly corresponds to TRBD1 (6 bases). Trimming pared 0 bases from V and 3 bases from J, leaving 9 bases between. The CDR3 is 14 residues long. Germline assignment: CDR1 SGHRS and CDR2 YFSETQ. CDR3 in amino acids: CASSLGTDYYGYTF. Here the CDR3 DNA reads TGCGCCAGCAGCTTGGGGACAGATTACTATGGCTACACCTTC.

In this sample, this clone turned up once. This chain connects TRBV20-1 to TRBJ1-5; D remains ambiguous. The CDR3 covers 12 residues. V was clipped by 3 bases and J by 5 bases, with 8 bases between them. Looked up from germline, CDR1 is DFQATT and CDR2 is SNEGSKA (reference sequence). The CDR3 region is CSASVGDQPQHF. The DNA for the CDR3 is TGCAGTGCTAGTGTCGGGGATCAGCCCCAGCATTTT.

In DNA form, the CDR3 reads TGTGCCAGCAGTCCTCCAGGGTCCCCCAGCTACGAGCAGTACTTC. This gives the protein CASSPPGSPSYEQYF. This chain connects TRBV28 to TRBJ2-7, with TRBD1 as a possible D gene (5 bases). Per germline, CDR1 MDHEN and CDR2 SYDVKM. Trimming left V 5 bases short and J 3 bases short, with 17 bases between. The CDR3 sequence is 15 residues long.